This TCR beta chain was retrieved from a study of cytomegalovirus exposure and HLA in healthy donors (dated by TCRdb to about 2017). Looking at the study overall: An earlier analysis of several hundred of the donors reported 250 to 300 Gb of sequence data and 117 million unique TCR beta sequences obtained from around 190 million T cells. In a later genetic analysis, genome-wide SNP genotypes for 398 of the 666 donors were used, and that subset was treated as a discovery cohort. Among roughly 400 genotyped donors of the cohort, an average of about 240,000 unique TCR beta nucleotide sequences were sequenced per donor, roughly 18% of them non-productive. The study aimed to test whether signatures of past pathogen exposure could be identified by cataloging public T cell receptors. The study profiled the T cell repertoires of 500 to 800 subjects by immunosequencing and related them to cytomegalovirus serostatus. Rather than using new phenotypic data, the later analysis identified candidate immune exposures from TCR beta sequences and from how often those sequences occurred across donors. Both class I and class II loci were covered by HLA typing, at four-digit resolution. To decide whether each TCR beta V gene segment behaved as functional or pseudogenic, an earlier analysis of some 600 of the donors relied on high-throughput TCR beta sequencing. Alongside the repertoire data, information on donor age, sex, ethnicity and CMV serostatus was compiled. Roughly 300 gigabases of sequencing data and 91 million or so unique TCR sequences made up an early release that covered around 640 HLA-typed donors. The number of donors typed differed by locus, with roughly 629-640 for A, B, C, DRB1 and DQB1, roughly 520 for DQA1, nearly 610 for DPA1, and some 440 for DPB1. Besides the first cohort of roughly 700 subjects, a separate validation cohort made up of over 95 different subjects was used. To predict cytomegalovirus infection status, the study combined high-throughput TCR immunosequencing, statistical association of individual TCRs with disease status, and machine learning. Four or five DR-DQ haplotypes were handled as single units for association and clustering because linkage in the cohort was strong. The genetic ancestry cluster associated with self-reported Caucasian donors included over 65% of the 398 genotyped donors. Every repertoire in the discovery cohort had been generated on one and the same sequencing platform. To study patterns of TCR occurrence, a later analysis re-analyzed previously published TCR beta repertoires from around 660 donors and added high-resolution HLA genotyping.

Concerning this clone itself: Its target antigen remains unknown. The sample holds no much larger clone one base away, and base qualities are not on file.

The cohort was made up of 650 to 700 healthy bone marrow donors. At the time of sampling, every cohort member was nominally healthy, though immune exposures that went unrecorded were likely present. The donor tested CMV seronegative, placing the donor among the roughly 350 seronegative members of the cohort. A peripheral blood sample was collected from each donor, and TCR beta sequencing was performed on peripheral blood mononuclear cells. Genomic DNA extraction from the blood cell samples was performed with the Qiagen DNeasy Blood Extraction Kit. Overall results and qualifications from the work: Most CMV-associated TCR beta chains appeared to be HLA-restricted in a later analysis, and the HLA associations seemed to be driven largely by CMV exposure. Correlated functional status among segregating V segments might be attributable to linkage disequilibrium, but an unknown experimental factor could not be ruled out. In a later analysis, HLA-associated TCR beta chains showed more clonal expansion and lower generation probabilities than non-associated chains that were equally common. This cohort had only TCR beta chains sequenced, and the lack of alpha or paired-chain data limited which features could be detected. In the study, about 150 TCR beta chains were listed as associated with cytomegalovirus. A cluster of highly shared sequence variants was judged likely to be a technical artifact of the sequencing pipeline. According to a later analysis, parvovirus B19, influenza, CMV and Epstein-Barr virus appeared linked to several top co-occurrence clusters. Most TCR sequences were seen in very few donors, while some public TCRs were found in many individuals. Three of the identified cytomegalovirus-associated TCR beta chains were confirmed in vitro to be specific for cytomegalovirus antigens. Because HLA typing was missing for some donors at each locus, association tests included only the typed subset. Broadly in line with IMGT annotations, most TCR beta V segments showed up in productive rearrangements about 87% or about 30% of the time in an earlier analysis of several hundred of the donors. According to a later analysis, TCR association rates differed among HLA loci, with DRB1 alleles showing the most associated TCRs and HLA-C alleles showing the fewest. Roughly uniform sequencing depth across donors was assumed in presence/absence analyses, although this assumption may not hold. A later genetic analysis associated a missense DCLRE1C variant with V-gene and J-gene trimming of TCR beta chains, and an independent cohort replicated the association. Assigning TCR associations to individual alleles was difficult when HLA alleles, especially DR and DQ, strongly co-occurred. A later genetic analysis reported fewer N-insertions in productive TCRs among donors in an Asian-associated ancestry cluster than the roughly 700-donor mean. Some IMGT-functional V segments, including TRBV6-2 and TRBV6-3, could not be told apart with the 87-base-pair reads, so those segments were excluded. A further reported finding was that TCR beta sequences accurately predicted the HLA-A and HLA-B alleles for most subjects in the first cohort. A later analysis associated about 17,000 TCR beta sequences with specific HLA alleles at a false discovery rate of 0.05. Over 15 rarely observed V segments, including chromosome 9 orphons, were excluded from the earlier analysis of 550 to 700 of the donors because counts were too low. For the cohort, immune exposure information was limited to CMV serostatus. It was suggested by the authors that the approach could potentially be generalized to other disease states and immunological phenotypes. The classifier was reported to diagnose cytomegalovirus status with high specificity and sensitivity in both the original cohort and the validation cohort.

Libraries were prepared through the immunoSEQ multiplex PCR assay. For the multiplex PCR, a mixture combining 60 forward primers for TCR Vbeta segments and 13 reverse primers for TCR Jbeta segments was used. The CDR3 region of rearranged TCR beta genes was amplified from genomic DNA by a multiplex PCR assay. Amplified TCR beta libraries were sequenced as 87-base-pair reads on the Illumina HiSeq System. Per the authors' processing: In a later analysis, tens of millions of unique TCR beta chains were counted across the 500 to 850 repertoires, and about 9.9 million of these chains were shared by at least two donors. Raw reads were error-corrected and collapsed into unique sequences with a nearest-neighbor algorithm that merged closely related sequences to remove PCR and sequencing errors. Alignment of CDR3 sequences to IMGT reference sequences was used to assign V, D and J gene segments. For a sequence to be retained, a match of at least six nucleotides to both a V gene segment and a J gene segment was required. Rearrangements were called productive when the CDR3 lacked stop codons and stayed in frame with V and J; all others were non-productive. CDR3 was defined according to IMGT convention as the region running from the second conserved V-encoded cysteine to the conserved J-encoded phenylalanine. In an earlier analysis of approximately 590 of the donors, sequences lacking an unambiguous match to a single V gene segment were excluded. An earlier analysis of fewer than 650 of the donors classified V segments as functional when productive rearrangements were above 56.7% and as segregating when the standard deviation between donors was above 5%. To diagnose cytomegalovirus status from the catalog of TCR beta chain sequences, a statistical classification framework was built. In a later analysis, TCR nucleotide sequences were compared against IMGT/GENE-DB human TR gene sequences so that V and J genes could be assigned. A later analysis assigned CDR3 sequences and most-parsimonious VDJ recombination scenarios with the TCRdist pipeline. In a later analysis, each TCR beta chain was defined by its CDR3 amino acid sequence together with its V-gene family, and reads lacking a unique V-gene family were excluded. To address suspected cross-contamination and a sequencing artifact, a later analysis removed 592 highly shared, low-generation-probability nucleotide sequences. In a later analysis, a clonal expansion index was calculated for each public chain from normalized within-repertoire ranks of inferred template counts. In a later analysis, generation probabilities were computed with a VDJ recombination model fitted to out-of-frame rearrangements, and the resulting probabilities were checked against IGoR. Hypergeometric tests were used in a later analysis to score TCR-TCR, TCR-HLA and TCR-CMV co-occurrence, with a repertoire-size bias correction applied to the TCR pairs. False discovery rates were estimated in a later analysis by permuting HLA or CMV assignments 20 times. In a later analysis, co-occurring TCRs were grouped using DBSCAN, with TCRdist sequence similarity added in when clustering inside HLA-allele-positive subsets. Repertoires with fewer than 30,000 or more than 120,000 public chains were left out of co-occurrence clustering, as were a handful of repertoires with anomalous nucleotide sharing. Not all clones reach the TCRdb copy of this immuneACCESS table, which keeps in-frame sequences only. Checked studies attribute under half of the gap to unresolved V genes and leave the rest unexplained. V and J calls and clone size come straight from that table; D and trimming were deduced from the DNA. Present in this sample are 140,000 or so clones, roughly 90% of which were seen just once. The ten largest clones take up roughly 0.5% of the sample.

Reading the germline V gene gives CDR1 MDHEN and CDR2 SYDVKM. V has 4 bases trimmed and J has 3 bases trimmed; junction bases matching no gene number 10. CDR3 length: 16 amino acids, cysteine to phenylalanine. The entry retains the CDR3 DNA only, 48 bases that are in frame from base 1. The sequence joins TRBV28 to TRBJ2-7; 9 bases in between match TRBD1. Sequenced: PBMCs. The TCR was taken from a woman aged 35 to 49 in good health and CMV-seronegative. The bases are TGTGCCAGCAGTTCTCCGGGACAGGGCCAATTCTACGAGCAGTACTTC. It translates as CASSSPGQGQFYEQYF. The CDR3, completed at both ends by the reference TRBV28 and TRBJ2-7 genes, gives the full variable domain DVKVTQSSRYLVKRTGEKVFLECVQDMDHENMFWYRQDPGLGLRLIYFSYDVKMKEKGDIPEGYSVSREKKERFSLILESASTNQTSMYLCASSSPGQGQFYEQYFGPGTRLTVT.